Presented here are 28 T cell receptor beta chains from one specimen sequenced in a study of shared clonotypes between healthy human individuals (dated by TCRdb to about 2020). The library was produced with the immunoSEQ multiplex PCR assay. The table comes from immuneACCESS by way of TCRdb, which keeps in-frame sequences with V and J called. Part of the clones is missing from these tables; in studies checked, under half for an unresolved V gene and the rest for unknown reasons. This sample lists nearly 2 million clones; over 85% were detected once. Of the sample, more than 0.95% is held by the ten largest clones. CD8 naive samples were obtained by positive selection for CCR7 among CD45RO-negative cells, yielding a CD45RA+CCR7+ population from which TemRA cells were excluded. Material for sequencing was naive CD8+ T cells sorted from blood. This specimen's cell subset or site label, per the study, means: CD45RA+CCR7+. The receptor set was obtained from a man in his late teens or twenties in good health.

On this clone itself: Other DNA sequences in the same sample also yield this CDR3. The CDR3 here is CASSLGQGSNYGYTF. The CDR3 DNA reads TGCGCCAGCAGCTTGGGGCAGGGTTCTAACTATGGCTACACCTTC. This sequence joins TRBV5-1 and TRBJ1-2; TRBD1 is a possible D gene (5 bases). The length of the CDR3 is 15 residues. Germline V lookup: CDR1 SGHRS, CDR2 YFSETQ. V shed 0 bases and J shed 0 bases, with 9 bases lying between them.

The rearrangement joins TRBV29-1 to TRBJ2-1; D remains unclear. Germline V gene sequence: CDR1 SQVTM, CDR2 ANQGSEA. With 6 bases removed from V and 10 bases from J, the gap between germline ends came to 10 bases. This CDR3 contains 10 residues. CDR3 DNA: TGCAGCGTGTCTGACTCCGAGCAGTTCTTC. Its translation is CSVSDSEQFF.

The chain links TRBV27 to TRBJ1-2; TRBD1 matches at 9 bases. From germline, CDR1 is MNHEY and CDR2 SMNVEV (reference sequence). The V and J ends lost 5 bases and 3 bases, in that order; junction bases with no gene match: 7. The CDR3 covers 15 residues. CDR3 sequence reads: CASSKTGGWDYGYTF. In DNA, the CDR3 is TGTGCCAGCAGTAAAACAGGGGGCTGGGACTATGGCTACACCTTC.

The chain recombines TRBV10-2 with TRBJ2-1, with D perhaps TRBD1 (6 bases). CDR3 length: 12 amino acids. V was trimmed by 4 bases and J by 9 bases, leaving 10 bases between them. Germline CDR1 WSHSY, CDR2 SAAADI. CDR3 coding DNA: TGCGCCAGCAGTGCGGCAGGGGTTGAGCAGTTCTTC. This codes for CASSAAGVEQFF.

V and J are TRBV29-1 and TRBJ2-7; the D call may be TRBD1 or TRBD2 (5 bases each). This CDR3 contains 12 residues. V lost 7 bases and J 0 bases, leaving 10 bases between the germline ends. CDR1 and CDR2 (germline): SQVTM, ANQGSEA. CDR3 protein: CSARDHSYEQYF. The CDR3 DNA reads TGCAGCGCCCGGGACCACTCCTACGAGCAGTACTTC.

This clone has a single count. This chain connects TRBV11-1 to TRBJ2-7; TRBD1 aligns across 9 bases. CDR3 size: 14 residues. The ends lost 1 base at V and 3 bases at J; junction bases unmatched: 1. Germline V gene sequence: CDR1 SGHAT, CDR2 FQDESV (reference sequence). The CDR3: CASSLGQGDYEQYF. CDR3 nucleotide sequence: TGTGCCAGCAGCTTAGGACAGGGGGACTACGAGCAGTACTTC. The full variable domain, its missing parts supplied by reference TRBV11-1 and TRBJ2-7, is EAEVAQSPRYKITEKSQAVAFWCDPISGHATLYWYRQILGQGPELLVQFQDESVVDDSQLPKDRFSAERLKGVDSTLKIQPAELGDSAMYLCASSLGQGDYEQYFGPGTRLTVT.

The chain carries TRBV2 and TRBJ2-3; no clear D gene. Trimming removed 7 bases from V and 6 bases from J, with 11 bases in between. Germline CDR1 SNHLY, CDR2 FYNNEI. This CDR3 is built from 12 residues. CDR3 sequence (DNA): TGTGCCAGCACCCTAGAGGCGGATACGCAGTATTTT. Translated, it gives CASTLEADTQYF. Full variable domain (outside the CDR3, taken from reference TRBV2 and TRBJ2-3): EPEVTQTPSHQVTQMGQEVILRCVPISNHLYFYWYRQILGQKVEFLVSFYNNEISEKSEIFDDQFSVERPDGSNFTLKIRSTKLEDSAMYFCASTLEADTQYFGPGTRLTVL.

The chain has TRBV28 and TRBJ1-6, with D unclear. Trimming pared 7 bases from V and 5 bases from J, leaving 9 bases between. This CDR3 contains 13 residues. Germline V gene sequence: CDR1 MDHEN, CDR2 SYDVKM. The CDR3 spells CASIPGDNSPLHF. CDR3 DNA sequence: TGTGCCAGCATACCGGGAGATAATTCACCCCTCCACTTT.

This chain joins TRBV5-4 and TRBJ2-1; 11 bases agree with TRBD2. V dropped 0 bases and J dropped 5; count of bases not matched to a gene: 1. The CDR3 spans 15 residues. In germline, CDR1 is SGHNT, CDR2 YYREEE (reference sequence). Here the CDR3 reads CASSLVGLADNEQFF. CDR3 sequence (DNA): TGTGCCAGCAGCTTGGTGGGACTAGCGGACAATGAGCAGTTCTTC.

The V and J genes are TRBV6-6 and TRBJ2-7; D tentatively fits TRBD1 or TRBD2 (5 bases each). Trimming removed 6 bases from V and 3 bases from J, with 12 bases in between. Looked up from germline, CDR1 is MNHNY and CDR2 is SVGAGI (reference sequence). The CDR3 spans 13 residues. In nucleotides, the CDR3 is TGTGCCAGCAGACTGGGACCGGTCTACGAGCAGTACTTC. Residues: CASRLGPVYEQYF.

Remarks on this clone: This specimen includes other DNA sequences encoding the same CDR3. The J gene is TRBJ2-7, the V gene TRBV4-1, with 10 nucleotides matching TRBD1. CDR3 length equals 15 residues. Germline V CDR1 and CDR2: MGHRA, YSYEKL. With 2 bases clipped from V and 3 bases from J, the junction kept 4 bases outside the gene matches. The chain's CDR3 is CASSQPGQGFYEQYF. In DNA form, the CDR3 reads TGCGCCAGCAGCCAACCGGGACAGGGGTTCTACGAGCAGTACTTC.

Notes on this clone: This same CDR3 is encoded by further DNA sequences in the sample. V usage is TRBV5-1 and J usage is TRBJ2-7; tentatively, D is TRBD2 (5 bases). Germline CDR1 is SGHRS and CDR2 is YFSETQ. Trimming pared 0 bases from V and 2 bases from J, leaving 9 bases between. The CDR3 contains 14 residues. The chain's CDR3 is CASSLALGTYEQYF. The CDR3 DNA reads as TGCGCCAGCAGCTTGGCACTCGGGACCTACGAGCAGTACTTC.

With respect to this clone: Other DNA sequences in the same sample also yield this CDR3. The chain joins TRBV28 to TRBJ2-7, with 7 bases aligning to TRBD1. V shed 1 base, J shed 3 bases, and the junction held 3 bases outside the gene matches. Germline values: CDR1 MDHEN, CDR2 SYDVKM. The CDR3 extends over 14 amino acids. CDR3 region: CASSLSRTGYEQYF. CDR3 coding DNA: TGTGCCAGCAGTTTATCCCGGACAGGCTACGAGCAGTACTTC.

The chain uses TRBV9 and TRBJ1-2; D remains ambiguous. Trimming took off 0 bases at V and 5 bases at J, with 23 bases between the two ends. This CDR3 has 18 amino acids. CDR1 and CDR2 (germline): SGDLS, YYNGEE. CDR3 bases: TGTGCCAGCAGCGTAGAGGCGGACGGGTACCCGGCGGGTTATGGCTACACCTTC. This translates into CASSVEADGYPAGYGYTF.

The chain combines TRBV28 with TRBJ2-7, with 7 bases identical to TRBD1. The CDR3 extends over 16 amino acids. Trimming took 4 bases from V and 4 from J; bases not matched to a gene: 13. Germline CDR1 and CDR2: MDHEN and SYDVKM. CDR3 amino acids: CASSSNRATGIYEQYF. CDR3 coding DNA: TGTGCCAGCAGTTCTAACCGTGCGACAGGGATATACGAGCAGTACTTC.

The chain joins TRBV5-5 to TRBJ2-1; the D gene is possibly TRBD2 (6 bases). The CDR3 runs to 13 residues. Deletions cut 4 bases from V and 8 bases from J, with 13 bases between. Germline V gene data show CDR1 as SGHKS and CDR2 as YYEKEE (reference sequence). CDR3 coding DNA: TGTGCCAGCAGCAATTGGGGACTCGATGAGCAGTTCTTC. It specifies CASSNWGLDEQFF. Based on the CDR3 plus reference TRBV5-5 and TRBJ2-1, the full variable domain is DAGVTQSPTHLIKTRGQQVTLRCSPISGHKSVSWYQQVLGQGPQFIFQYYEKEERGRGNFPDRFSARQFPNYSSELNVNALLLGDSALYLCASSNWGLDEQFFGPGTRLTVL.

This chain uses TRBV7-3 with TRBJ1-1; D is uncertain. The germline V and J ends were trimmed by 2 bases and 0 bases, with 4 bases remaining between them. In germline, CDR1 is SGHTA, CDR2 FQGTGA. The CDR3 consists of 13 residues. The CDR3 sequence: CASSLFLNTEAFF. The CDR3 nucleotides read TGTGCCAGCAGCTTATTCTTGAACACTGAAGCTTTCTTT.

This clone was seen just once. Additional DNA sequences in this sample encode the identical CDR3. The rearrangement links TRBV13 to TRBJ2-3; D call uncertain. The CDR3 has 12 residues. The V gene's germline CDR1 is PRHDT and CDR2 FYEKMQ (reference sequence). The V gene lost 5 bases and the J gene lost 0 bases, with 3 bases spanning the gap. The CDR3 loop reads CASSGSTDTQYF. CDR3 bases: TGTGCCAGCAGCGGAAGCACAGATACGCAGTATTTT.

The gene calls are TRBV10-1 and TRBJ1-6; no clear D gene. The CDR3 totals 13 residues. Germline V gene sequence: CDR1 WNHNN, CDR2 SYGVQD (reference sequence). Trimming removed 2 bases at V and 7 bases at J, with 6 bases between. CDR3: CASSETVNSPLHF. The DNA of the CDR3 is TGCGCCAGCAGTGAGACGGTAAATTCACCCCTCCACTTT.

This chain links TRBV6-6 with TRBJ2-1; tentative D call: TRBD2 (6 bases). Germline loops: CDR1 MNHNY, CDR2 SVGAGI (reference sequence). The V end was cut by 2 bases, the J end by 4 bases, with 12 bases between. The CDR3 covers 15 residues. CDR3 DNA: TGTGCCAGCAGTTACGATCGGAGGGGTTACAATGAGCAGTTCTTC. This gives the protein CASSYDRRGYNEQFF.

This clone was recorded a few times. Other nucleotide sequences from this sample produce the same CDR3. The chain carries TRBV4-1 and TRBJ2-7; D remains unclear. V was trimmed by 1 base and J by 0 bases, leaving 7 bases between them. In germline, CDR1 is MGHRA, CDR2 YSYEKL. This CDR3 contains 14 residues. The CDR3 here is CASSQGPSSYEQYF. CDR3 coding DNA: TGCGCCAGCAGCCAAGGGCCCAGCTCCTACGAGCAGTACTTC.

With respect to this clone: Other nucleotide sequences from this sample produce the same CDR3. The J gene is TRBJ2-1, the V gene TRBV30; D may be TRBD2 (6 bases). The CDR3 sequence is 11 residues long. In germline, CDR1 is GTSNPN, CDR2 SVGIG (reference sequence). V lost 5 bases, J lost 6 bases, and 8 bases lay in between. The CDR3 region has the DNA TGTGCCTGGGGGGGAGGCAATGAGCAGTTCTTC. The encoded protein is CAWGGGNEQFF.

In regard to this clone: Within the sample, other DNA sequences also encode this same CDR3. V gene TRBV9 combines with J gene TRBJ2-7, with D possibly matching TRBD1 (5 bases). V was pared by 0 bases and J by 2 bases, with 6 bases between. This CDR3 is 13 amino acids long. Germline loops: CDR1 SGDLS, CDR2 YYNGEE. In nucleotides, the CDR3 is TGTGCCAGCAGCGTAGAGGGGACCTACGAGCAGTACTTC. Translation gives CASSVEGTYEQYF.

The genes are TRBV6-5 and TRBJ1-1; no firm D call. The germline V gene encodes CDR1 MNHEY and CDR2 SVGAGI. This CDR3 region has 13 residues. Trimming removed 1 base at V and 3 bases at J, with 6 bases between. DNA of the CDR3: TGTGCCAGCAGTTACTACAACGACACTGAAGCTTTCTTT. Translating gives CASSYYNDTEAFF.

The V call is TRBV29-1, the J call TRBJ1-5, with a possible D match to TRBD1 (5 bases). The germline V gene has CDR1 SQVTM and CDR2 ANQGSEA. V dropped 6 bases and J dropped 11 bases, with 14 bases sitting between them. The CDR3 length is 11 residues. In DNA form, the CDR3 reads TGCAGCGTAGTCCTTGGAGGGGCCCAGCATTTT. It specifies CSVVLGGAQHF.

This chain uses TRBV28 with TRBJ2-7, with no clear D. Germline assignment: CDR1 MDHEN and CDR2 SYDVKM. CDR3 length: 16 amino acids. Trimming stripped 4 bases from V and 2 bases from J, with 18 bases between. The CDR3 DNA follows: TGTGCCAGCAGTTCTCCCCTGGGCTCCCTCACCTACGAGCAGTACTTC. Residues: CASSSPLGSLTYEQYF.

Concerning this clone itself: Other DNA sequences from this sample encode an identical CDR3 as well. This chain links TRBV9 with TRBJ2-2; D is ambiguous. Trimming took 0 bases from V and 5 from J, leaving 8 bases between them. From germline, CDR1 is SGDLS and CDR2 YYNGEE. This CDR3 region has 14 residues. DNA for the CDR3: TGTGCCAGCAGCGTAGGGGGTACTACCGGGGAGCTGTTTTTT. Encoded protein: CASSVGGTTGELFF.

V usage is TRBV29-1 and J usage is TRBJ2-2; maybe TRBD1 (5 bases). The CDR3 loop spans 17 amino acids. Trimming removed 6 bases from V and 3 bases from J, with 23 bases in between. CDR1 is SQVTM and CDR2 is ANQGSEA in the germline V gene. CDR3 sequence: CSVAFTKWTPDTGELFF. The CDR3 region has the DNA TGCAGCGTCGCCTTCACCAAATGGACACCCGACACCGGGGAGCTGTTTTTT.